The rows below give T cell receptor beta chains drawn from one sample of a study of cytomegalovirus exposure and HLA in healthy donors. Generated by immunoSEQ multiplex PCR, the TCRdb table keeps only in-frame clones and is missing some. This sample yields about 130,000 clones, of which just under 85% are seen a single time; under 3% belongs to the top ten. The sample taken for sequencing was PBMCs. The receptors here all came from a boy younger than 10 in good health and CMV-seronegative. CDR3s include the opening cysteine and the closing phenylalanine or tryptophan. A D gene is named only where the DNA matches it firmly. Not all rows give a size; the values are once, few, many and, for expanded clones, a class.

clone size	V gene	J gene	D gene	CDR3 DNA	CDR3 protein
-	TRBV9	TRBJ1-1	TRBD1	TGTGCCAGCAGCACGACAGGGGGCACTGAAGCTTTCTTT	CASSTTGGTEAFF
-	TRBV7-9	TRBJ1-2	-	TGTGCCAGCAGCTTAGGGGCAGATGGAAACTATGGCTACACCTTC	CASSLGADGNYGYTF
-	TRBV6-1	TRBJ1-1	TRBD1	TGTGCCAGCAGTGAATCCGCCAGGGGGGACACTGAAGCTTTCTTT	CASSESARGDTEAFF
-	TRBV4-2	TRBJ2-1	TRBD2	TGTGCCAGCAGCCATAGCGGGCCTAGCTCCTACAATGAGCAGTTCTTC	CASSHSGPSSYNEQFF
-	TRBV7-9	TRBJ1-2	-	TGTGCCAGCAGCCGCCCGGGGACAATAAATTCCTGGGGCTACACCTTC	CASSRPGTINSWGYTF
-	TRBV6-4	TRBJ1-1	TRBD1	TGTGCCAGCACCCCGACAGGGGACACTGAAGCTTTCTTT	CASTPTGDTEAFF
-	TRBV11-2	TRBJ1-2	TRBD1	TGTGCCAGCAGCTTTTCCGACAGGGGGTCAGGCAAGGGATTCTATGGCTACACCTTC	CASSFSDRGSGKGFYGYTF
-	TRBV5-4	TRBJ2-7	TRBD1	TGTGCCAGCAGCTTCCCGGGACAGCCCGCTGACGAGCAGTACTTC	CASSFPGQPADEQYF
-	TRBV7-9	TRBJ1-2	-	TGTGCCAGCAGCTCGATGGGGGCAGACTATGGCTACACCTTC	CASSSMGADYGYTF
-	TRBV6-5	TRBJ1-2	-	TGTGCCAGCAGTTACTCGAAGGCAGCGGGTGGCTACACCTTC	CASSYSKAAGGYTF
-	TRBV9	TRBJ2-4	-	TGTGCCAGCAGCGAGGGACTTCCTTCGGGAGCCCCACTAGCCAAAAACATTCAGTACTTC	CASSEGLPSGAPLAKNIQYF
-	TRBV10-3	TRBJ2-2	-	TGTGCCATCCAGGCGGGACAGAGAAACACCGGGGAGCTGTTTTTT	CAIQAGQRNTGELFF
-	TRBV5-4	TRBJ2-3	TRBD2	TGTGCCAGCAGCTTGAACCCTAGCGGGAGCACAGATACGCAGTATTTT	CASSLNPSGSTDTQYF
-	TRBV25-1	TRBJ1-3	-	TGTGCCAGCAGTGAGGGCGGGGGCTCAGGAGACACCATATATTTT	CASSEGGGSGDTIYF
-	TRBV7-9	TRBJ2-3	TRBD2	TGTTCCAGCAGCGCCAGTCTAGCGGGAGTTAGCACAGATACGCAGTATTTT	CSSSASLAGVSTDTQYF
-	TRBV7-3	TRBJ2-1	TRBD1	TGTGCCAGCAGCTCGGACAGGTACAATGAGCAGTTCTTC	CASSSDRYNEQFF
-	TRBV5-1	TRBJ2-2	TRBD1	TGCGCCAGCAGCCCCGGGACAGGGGGTAATGGGGAGCTGTTTTTT	CASSPGTGGNGELFF
-	TRBV5-5	TRBJ2-2	-	TGTGCCAGCGAGCTGATAGAGGCGGTCACCGGGGAGCTGTTTTTT	CASELIEAVTGELFF
-	TRBV25-1	TRBJ1-4	TRBD1	TGTGCCAGCAGTGAAGAGACAGGGAGAGAGGGAAAACTGTTTTTT	CASSEETGREGKLFF
-	TRBV5-1	TRBJ2-7	-	TGCGCCAGCAGCTTGGGCGCGGGAAGCTACGAGCAGTACTTC	CASSLGAGSYEQYF
-	TRBV15	TRBJ1-4	TRBD1	TGTGCCACCAGCAGGACAGGGGTCGAGGGGACGCTCGAAAAACTGTTTTTT	CATSRTGVEGTLEKLFF
-	TRBV7-9	TRBJ2-3	TRBD2	TGTGCCAGCAGCCCGTGGGCGGGGGGGAGCACAGATACGCAGTATTTT	CASSPWAGGSTDTQYF
few	TRBV5-1	TRBJ2-5	-	TGCGCCAGCAGCACCTCCTTTGGAGAGTTCCAAGAGACCCAGTACTTC	CASSTSFGEFQETQYF
-	TRBV15	TRBJ1-5	-	TGTGCCACCAGCAGTGGGTGGGGGGGCCAGCCCCAGCATTTT	CATSSGWGGQPQHF
few	TRBV6-4	TRBJ2-7	TRBD1	TGTGCCAGCAGTGACTCGACAGGGGGCTCCTACGAGCAGTACTTC	CASSDSTGGSYEQYF
-	TRBV6-1	TRBJ2-1	-	TGTGCCAGCAGTGAACAGGGGCTCAATGAGCAGTTCTTC	CASSEQGLNEQFF
-	TRBV5-1	TRBJ1-4	-	TGCGCCAGCAGCCGGAACACAGGGACTAATGAAAAACTGTTTTTT	CASSRNTGTNEKLFF
once	TRBV7-6	TRBJ2-1	TRBD2	TGTGCCAGCAGCTTAGAGCCTAGCGGGAAGTTCGGGGAGCAGTTCTTC	CASSLEPSGKFGEQFF
-	TRBV10-3	TRBJ2-5	TRBD2	TGTGCCATCAGTGCTACGACTAGCCCAGAGACCCAGTACTTC	CAISATTSPETQYF
-	TRBV11-1	TRBJ1-1	-	TGTGCCAGCAGCTTAGAGACAGGTAACACTGAAGCTTTCTTT	CASSLETGNTEAFF
-	TRBV7-2	TRBJ2-4	TRBD2	TGTGCCAGCAGCTTAGAACTAGCGGTCAAAAACATTCAGTACTTC	CASSLELAVKNIQYF
few	TRBV5-4	TRBJ1-2	-	TGTGCCAGCAGCTCCGTTATAGCTAACTATGGCTACACCTTC	CASSSVIANYGYTF
-	TRBV27	TRBJ2-5	TRBD1	TGTGCCAGCAGTCGACCGGGACAGGAAGAGACCCAGTACTTC	CASSRPGQEETQYF
-	TRBV19	TRBJ2-4	TRBD2	TGTGCCAGTAGTATCCTTGGAGCGGGAGGAGTGAACATTCAGTACTTC	CASSILGAGGVNIQYF
-	TRBV2	TRBJ2-1	TRBD2	TGTGCCAGCAGTTCCGGGACTAGCGGGGGGTTACTCTACAATGAGCAGTTCTTC	CASSSGTSGGLLYNEQFF
once	TRBV30	TRBJ2-2	-	TGTGCCTGGAGGGTCCCCGGCGGGGAGCTGTTTTTT	CAWRVPGGELFF